The entry that follows covers one TCR beta chain sequence. CDR3 length equals 17 residues. Trimming removed 3 bases at V and 0 bases at J, with 12 bases between. Germline CDR1 reads SEHNR; CDR2 reads FQNEAQ (reference sequence). This record belongs to a study of blood T cell repertoires in COVID-19. Study details: The United States, Italy and Spain were the sources of the acute and convalescent COVID-19 samples. The cDNA or gDNA used as material had been derived from T cells, B-cell-depleted T cells, or PBMCs.

Original processing notes: Cell counts per sample came from amplifying reference gene primers. This table comes from immunoSEQ multiplex PCR, and its TCRdb copy is limited to in-frame clones, with some not included. V and J calls and clone size are those listed in that table; D and trimming were worked out from the DNA. The repertoire consists of about 69,000 clones, with roughly three quarters occurring once and the leading ten covering approximately 17%. Sample: peripheral blood. The chain uses TRBV7-9 and TRBJ1-6, with D unclear. This TCR was sampled from a man in his sixties with acute or convalescent COVID-19. The CDR3 sequence: CASSLRVMSSYNSPLHF. The CDR3 DNA sequence: TGTGCCAGCAGCTTGAGGGTTATGAGCTCCTATAATTCACCCCTCCACTTT.